The 17 T cell receptor beta chains given below trace back to one sample, sequenced in a study of blood T cell repertoires in COVID-19. Repertoires were generated with immunoSEQ multiplex PCR, while TCRdb's copy carries only in-frame clones and drops some. The table lists tens of thousands of clones, 87% of them singletons. Material: peripheral blood. These receptors came from a man aged 50-59 years with active COVID-19.

This clone was observed a few times. This chain links TRBV7-6 with TRBJ2-7, with 8 nucleotides matching TRBD2. From germline, CDR1 is SGHVS and CDR2 FNYEAQ. This CDR3 is built from 14 residues. The V gene end was trimmed by 6 bases and the J gene end by 6 bases; junction bases not matched to a gene: 10. In DNA, the CDR3 is TGTGCCAGCAGTCGAACGGGAGGGGGTAGCGAGCAGTACTTC. Translating gives CASSRTGGGSEQYF.

The V gene is TRBV2, the J gene TRBJ2-1, with 10 bases lining up with TRBD2. Germline CDR1 reads SNHLY; CDR2 reads FYNNEI. CDR3 length: 14 residues. Unmatched junction bases numbered 3, after V lost 3 bases and J lost 7 bases. For the CDR3, the DNA is TGTGCCAGCAGTGACCGGACTAGCGGAAATGAGCAGTTCTTC. Protein sequence: CASSDRTSGNEQFF.

This chain connects TRBV12-3 or TRBV12-4 to TRBJ1-1, with a weak D call TRBD1 (5 bases). V lost 5 bases and J lost 1, with 8 bases in between. The CDR3 is 13 residues long. The CDR3 protein is CASSIRGNTEAFF. CDR3 nucleotide sequence: TGTGCCAGCAGTATAAGGGGGAACACTGAAGCTTTCTTT.

This chain joins TRBV5-4 and TRBJ2-7; 7 bases agree with TRBD1. Unmatched junction bases numbered 7, after V lost 4 bases and J lost 0 bases. The CDR3 covers 15 residues. The germline V gene has CDR1 SGHNT and CDR2 YYREEE (reference sequence). The CDR3 bases are TGTGCCAGCAGCCGTAAAGGGACAGCCTCCTACGAGCAGTACTTC. Translation gives CASSRKGTASYEQYF.

The DNA for the CDR3 is TGTGCCAGCAGTGATGGGACAGGGGAAAGGACTGAAGCTTTCTTT. It yields the protein CASSDGTGERTEAFF. The V call is TRBV6-1, the J call TRBJ1-1; 10 bases fit TRBD1. CDR1 is MNHNS, CDR2 SASEGT, per germline. The V gene end was trimmed by 3 bases and the J gene end by 5 bases; junction bases not matched to a gene: 6. This CDR3 is built from 15 residues.

The chain joins TRBV27 to TRBJ1-2, with 7 bases lining up with TRBD1. The J segment lost 8 bases and the V segment lost 6 bases, leaving 9 bases of the junction unmatched. The germline V gene encodes CDR1 MNHEY and CDR2 SMNVEV (reference sequence). The CDR3 sequence is 13 residues long. The CDR3 here is CASSSDRQGGYTF. In nucleotides, the CDR3 is TGTGCCAGCAGCTCGGACAGGCAAGGGGGCTACACCTTC.

The chain joins TRBV21-1 to TRBJ1-2; the table names TRBD1, a call not compared with the DNA. TRBV21-1 is a recognized pseudogene. This CDR3 spans 13 amino acids. The CDR3 nucleotides are TGTGCCAGCAGCAACCCCGGAACAGGGATCCACACCTTC. Translated, it gives CASSNPGTGIHTF.

This sequence joins TRBV11-2 and TRBJ1-2; 9 bases are shared with TRBD1. Germline V lookup: CDR1 SGHAT, CDR2 FQNNGV. The CDR3 consists of 12 residues. V shed 1 base and J 12 bases; nucleotides not matched to a gene: 3. This CDR3 reads CASSLGDRGNTF. The DNA of the CDR3 is TGTGCCAGCAGCTTAGGTGACAGGGGGAACACCTTC. Combining the CDR3 with reference TRBV11-2 and TRBJ1-2 gives the whole variable domain EAGVAQSPRYKIIEKRQSVAFWCNPISGHATLYWYQQILGQGPKLLIQFQNNGVVDDSQLPKDRFSAERLKGVDSTLKIQPAKLEDSAVYLCASSLGDRGNTFGSGTRLTVV.

This chain connects TRBV6-2 or TRBV6-3 to TRBJ1-1, with D perhaps TRBD1 (6 bases). This CDR3 comprises 14 residues. CDR1 and CDR2 from the germline V gene are MNHEY and SVGEGT. V gave up 0 bases and J gave up 4 bases, with 9 bases separating them. The CDR3 region has the DNA TGTGCCAGCAGTTACTCGGCAGGGGTCACTGAAGCTTTCTTT. This gives the protein CASSYSAGVTEAFF.

The chain carries TRBV6-2 or TRBV6-3 and TRBJ2-7; D remains ambiguous. The CDR3 length is 12 residues. Per germline, CDR1 MNHEY and CDR2 SVGEGT. Trimming took off 6 bases at V and 9 bases at J, with 15 bases between the two ends. The CDR3: CASSPGPPWQYF. In DNA form, the CDR3 reads TGTGCCAGCAGCCCGGGCCCGCCCTGGCAGTACTTC.

The count of this clone is one. The rearrangement joins TRBV11-3 to TRBJ1-1; 7 positions match TRBD1. The CDR3 has 13 amino acids. From germline, CDR1 is SGHNT and CDR2 YENEEA. Trimming took 4 bases from V and 3 from J; bases not matched to a gene: 2. In DNA form, the CDR3 reads TGTGCCAGCAGCTCCACAGGGGACACTGAAGCTTTCTTT. Protein product: CASSSTGDTEAFF.

The chain is built from TRBV28 and TRBJ2-7, with D possibly TRBD1 on 6 matching bases. V was clipped by 6 bases and J by 4 bases, with 16 bases between them. This CDR3 has 14 residues. Germline V gene lookup returns CDR1 MDHEN and CDR2 SYDVKM. The CDR3: CASRVRGKVYEQYF. CDR3 sequence (DNA): TGTGCCAGCAGAGTGAGGGGGAAGGTTTACGAGCAGTACTTC.

This rearrangement joins TRBV2 to TRBJ1-6; weak D call: TRBD1 (5 bases). Trimming took off 3 bases at V and 6 bases at J, with 12 bases between the two ends. Germline CDR1 is SNHLY and CDR2 is FYNNEI. The CDR3 spans 15 residues. CDR3 DNA sequence: TGTGCCAGCAGTGATGGCAGGACAAGTAATTCACCCCTCCACTTT. Its translation is CASSDGRTSNSPLHF. Full variable domain (remainder filled in from reference TRBV2 and TRBJ1-6): EPEVTQTPSHQVTQMGQEVILRCVPISNHLYFYWYRQILGQKVEFLVSFYNNEISEKSEIFDDQFSVERPDGSNFTLKIRSTKLEDSAMYFCASSDGRTSNSPLHFGNGTRLTVT.

In its sample, this clone was seen once. The chain links TRBV28 to TRBJ2-7; D is uncertain. The CDR3 is 15 amino acids. The germline CDR1 and CDR2 sequences are MDHEN and SYDVKM. V dropped 2 bases and J dropped 1 base, with 12 bases sitting between them. Here the CDR3 DNA reads TGTGCCAGCAGTTTAAGCTTTATGAGGTCCTACGAGCAGTACTTC. It codes for CASSLSFMRSYEQYF. The whole variable domain, filled in from reference TRBV28 and TRBJ2-7, reads DVKVTQSSRYLVKRTGEKVFLECVQDMDHENMFWYRQDPGLGLRLIYFSYDVKMKEKGDIPEGYSVSREKKERFSLILESASTNQTSMYLCASSLSFMRSYEQYFGPGTRLTVT.

A few counts support this clone. The rearrangement joins TRBV25-1 to TRBJ2-5, with 8 bases matching TRBD1. The CDR3 length is 13 residues. V shed 5 bases and J 5 bases; nucleotides not matched to a gene: 4. From germline, CDR1 is MGHDK and CDR2 SYGVNS. The CDR3 bases are TGTGCCAGCAGTCGAAGGACAGGGGAGACCCAGTACTTC. It encodes CASSRRTGETQYF.

This clone was counted once. The rearrangement uses TRBV19 and TRBJ2-5; TRBD1 aligns across 7 bases. The CDR3 spans 14 residues. The junction had 6 bases not matched to a gene; V was cut back by 4 bases and J by 4 bases. Germline V gene sequence: CDR1 LNHDA, CDR2 SQIVND (reference sequence). The CDR3 DNA sequence: TGTGCCAGTAGTAACACAGGGGCAGGAGAGACCCAGTACTTC. Protein sequence: CASSNTGAGETQYF.

The V and J genes are TRBV6-4 and TRBJ2-3, with D hard to call. The CDR3 loop spans 13 amino acids. Germline CDR1 MRHNA, CDR2 SNTAGT. The ends were cut back, 4 bases at V and 2 bases at J, with 7 bases in the middle. DNA of the CDR3: TGTGCCAGCAGTGCCCGTTACACAGATACGCAGTATTTT. Protein product: CASSARYTDTQYF.